This passage covers 3 T cell receptor beta chains from one sample sequenced in a study of blood T cell repertoires in COVID-19. Data came from immunoSEQ multiplex PCR; TCRdb stores just in-frame clones and leaves some out. Of approximately 200,000 clones in the sample, 88% were seen once. The sample was peripheral blood. These receptors were collected from a young man with active or convalescent COVID-19.

The chain has TRBV19 and TRBJ1-1; D call uncertain. From germline, CDR1 is LNHDA and CDR2 SQIVND (reference sequence). The CDR3 loop spans 13 amino acids. The germline V and J ends were trimmed by 10 bases and 0 bases, with 12 bases remaining between them. CDR3 protein: CATAWRLNTEAFF. The CDR3 DNA reads TGTGCCACCGCTTGGAGATTGAACACTGAAGCTTTCTTT.

The genes are TRBV7-8 and TRBJ2-7; 13 bases agree with TRBD2. The V segment lost 5 bases and the J segment 6 bases; nucleotides outside the gene matches: 10. The CDR3 is 16 amino acids. CDR1 is SGHVS, CDR2 FQNEAQ, per germline. CDR3 sequence reads: CASSAETSGRAGEQYF. In nucleotides, the CDR3 is TGTGCCAGCAGCGCAGAAACTAGCGGGAGGGCCGGCGAGCAGTACTTC.

The chain combines TRBV18 with TRBJ2-1, with D perhaps matching TRBD2 (6 bases). The V gene lost 2 bases and the J gene lost 6 bases, with 14 bases spanning the gap. The CDR3 has 15 amino acids. In germline, CDR1 is KGHSH, CDR2 LQKENI. CDR3 loop: CASSPFTGDSNEQFF. In nucleotides, the CDR3 is TGTGCCAGCTCACCATTCACGGGGGATAGCAATGAGCAGTTCTTC. The entire variable domain, with the rest obtained from reference TRBV18 and TRBJ2-1, is as follows: NAGVMQNPRHLVRRRGQEARLRCSPMKGHSHVYWYRQLPEEGLKFMVYLQKENIIDESGMPKERFSAEFPKEGPSILRIQQVVRGDSAAYFCASSPFTGDSNEQFFGPGTRLTVL.